This note documents a single T cell receptor (beta chain) sequence. The sample belongs to a study of blood T cell repertoires in COVID-19. Germline-derived CDR1 and CDR2 are SGHVS and FQNEAQ. The V gene lost 0 bases and the J gene lost 4 bases, with 13 bases spanning the gap. The CDR3 spans 15 residues. Produced via immunoSEQ multiplex PCR; TCRdb's table is partial and in-frame only. The data show some 120,000 clones, approximately 80% seen once. This clonotype was obtained from a woman between 45 and 65 years old with acute or convalescent COVID-19. The V and J genes are TRBV7-8 and TRBJ2-7; a possible D gene is TRBD2 (5 bases). Sample: peripheral blood. CDR3 DNA sequence: TGTGCCAGCAGCTTAGCGTTCGCAGGAGGATACGAGCAGTACTTC. It codes for CASSLAFAGGYEQYF. Supplemented by reference TRBV7-8 and TRBJ2-7, the full variable domain reads GAGVSQSPRYKVAKRGQDVALRCDPISGHVSLFWYQQALGQGPEFLTYFQNEAQLDKSGLPSDRFFAERPEGSVSTLKIQRTQQEDSAVYLCASSLAFAGGYEQYFGPGTRLTVT.